The entry that follows covers one T cell receptor (beta chain) sequence. This clone is a singleton in its sample. Its antigen target is currently unknown. No per-base quality is available; no much larger clone lies one base away. Via the germline V gene, CDR1 is MNHEY and CDR2 SVGAGI. The CDR3 starts with the cysteine, ends with the phenylalanine, and has 15 residues. The kept DNA is CDR3 alone, 45 bases in frame from the first base. V and J are truncated by 6 bases and 4 bases respectively, leaving an intervening sequence of 13 bases. This sample is part of a study of shared clonotypes between healthy human individuals (dated by TCRdb to between 2020 and 2021). Turning to the overall study: A few men and two women, aged 18 to 49 years, made up the cohort. Per donor, three plates each were used for CD4 naive and CD4 memory, two for CD8 naive, and one for CD8 memory. To estimate repertoire size and how much clonotype sharing occurs between individuals, the study deeply sequenced the blood TCR repertoires of five healthy adults. To increase sequencing depth and limit assay-specific biases, different laboratories used diverse techniques to prepare libraries and sequence TCR repertoires. Each donor's leukapheresis produced roughly between roughly 0.85 and 9.5 billion PBMCs.

Summary of the overall study and its limitations: Rarefaction of sorted-subset datasets indicated incomplete sequencing despite the large sequencing depth. Pairwise subsampling indicated that sequencing depth was expected to affect the degree of clonotype sharing among donors. Sampling was restricted to blood, and TCR repertoires in tissues likely differ from the TCR repertoires found in blood. Because the study included a small number of donors, the genetic and exposure-history diversity represented was limited. Naive subsets generally had larger estimated clonotype richness than memory subsets did. Across several donors, around 5.4% of naive CD4, roughly 3.4% of naive CD8, roughly 2.3% of memory CD4, and around 0.4% of memory CD8 clonotypes were shared. Compared with non-shared clonotypes, clonotypes shared by all four sorted-subset donors had higher generation probabilities.

The donors were healthy, HIV-negative adults who had no recently reported acute infections or vaccinations. All donors were Caucasian adults living in Nashville, Tennessee, USA. CD4+ T cells were enriched by magnetic negative selection; naive cells were then positively selected on CD45RA, and the negative fraction formed the memory subset. Blood was obtained by leukapheresis, after which PBMCs were separated by Ficoll-Histopaque density gradient centrifugation and cryopreserved in liquid nitrogen vapor phase. Analytical flow cytometry was used to check the purity and quantity of every magnetically sorted T cell population. Each sorted fraction had its genomic DNA isolated and then quantified by UV absorbance on a Nanodrop 2000c. TCR CDR3 regions were amplified from genomic DNA by multiplex PCR using the deep immunoSEQ assay. Genomic DNA extracted from each cell subset was distributed evenly over all wells of several immunoSEQ 96-well plates, and each plate served as one replicate. For sorted subsets, each replicate PCR was loaded with approximately 0.2 ug genomic DNA, equivalent to some 27,000 T cell genomes. Purified libraries were measured with a Qubit 3.0 fluorometer, size-checked on a Bioanalyzer 2100, and measured again with the KAPA Library Quantification kit. Each immunoSEQ 96-well plate was sequenced on its own single-read 150-cycle Illumina NextSeq 550 flow cell. On the authors' methods: Because the immunoSEQ output held only junctional sequences and lacked quality scores, the filtering could not match the filtering applied to full-length reads. To assign V/J genes and CDR3, sequences were annotated using PyIR, a Python wrapper for IgBLAST v1.9, with IMGT germline references. Any read was removed if the V/J assignment was weak (E-value above 1e-6), the CDR3 was missing, or the read contained stop codons, out-of-frame junctions, or ambiguous translated residues. A V3J clonotype was defined by an identical inferred V gene, J gene, and CDR3 amino acid sequence. To compute the percentage overlap between repertoires, the number of shared unique clonotypes was divided by the size of the smaller repertoire. Three approaches were used to assess repertoire richness: RTK rarefaction, the Chao1 estimator, and Recon v2.1 estimates of unobserved clonotypes. Generation probabilities for all TCRbeta clonotypes obtained by the gDNA method from four donors were computed using OLGA. TCRdb holds this immuneACCESS table with in-frame rearrangements only. Some clones are missing; in checked studies, unresolved V genes explain under half, and the rest has no known cause. From that table come the V and J calls and clone size; the DNA was used to work out D and trimming. The sample has under 850,000 clones on record, 55% to 75% of them singletons. The ten largest account for over 1.5% of the sample.

The TCR comes from a woman younger than 45 in good health. The chain is made from TRBV6-5 and TRBJ2-6; the D gene is not confidently resolved. Sequences were obtained from memory CD4+ T cells sorted from blood. The cell subset or site tag for this specimen amounts to: CD45RA-negative fraction. CDR3 loop: CASRDWTGGANVLTF. The DNA sequence reads TGTGCCAGCAGAGATTGGACGGGCGGGGCCAACGTCCTGACTTTC.